A selection of T cell receptor beta chains follows, all from one sample in a study of lymphopenia after photon versus proton radiotherapy. Only in-frame clones appear in the TCRdb table, and some are missing; sequencing was by immunoSEQ multiplex PCR. This table holds 150,000 to 200,000 clones, about 88% found once. The material was peripheral blood, obtained from a patient treated with photon-based radiotherapy. Source of these receptors: a man aged 50-59 years with gastric cancer. The CDR3 runs from the conserved cysteine through the conserved F or W. A D gene is named only where the DNA matches it firmly. Only some rows state a clone size, as once, few, many or a class for expanded clones.

j_call clone_size v_call d_call cdr3_aa cdr3_nt
TRBJ2-1 - TRBV5-1 - CASNADRPYNEQFF TGCGCCAGCAATGCGGACCGGCCCTACAATGAGCAGTTCTTC
TRBJ2-7 - TRBV7-8 - CASRSGYPSYEQYF TGTGCCAGCAGATCCGGGTATCCGTCCTACGAGCAGTACTTC
TRBJ2-3 - TRBV5-4 TRBD2 CASSLRGSGSRAQYF TGTGCCAGCAGCTTGCGGGGTAGCGGGAGCAGGGCGCAGTATTTT
TRBJ1-1 - TRBV2 - CASSVGQYTEAFF TGTGCCAGCAGTGTTGGACAATACACTGAAGCTTTCTTT
TRBJ2-2 - TRBV7-2 - CASRSLVGTGELFF TGTGCCAGCAGGTCCCTAGTGGGTACCGGGGAGCTGTTTTTT
TRBJ1-5 - TRBV10-1 TRBD1 CASSDPRRGGERSADVGHF TGCGCCAGCAGTGATCCGAGGAGAGGGGGCGAAAGGTCGGCCGATGTTGGGCATTTT
TRBJ2-7 - TRBV7-2 TRBD2 CASSGRGGEQYF TGTGCCAGCAGTGGGAGGGGAGGCGAGCAGTACTTC
TRBJ2-5 - TRBV14 - CASSQDFGMGRETQYF TGTGCCAGCAGCCAAGATTTCGGGATGGGCCGAGAGACCCAGTACTTC
TRBJ2-2 - TRBV14 TRBD1 CASSHLRQGAGLGAGELFF TGTGCCAGCAGCCACCTTAGACAGGGGGCCGGACTAGGGGCCGGGGAGCTGTTTTTT
TRBJ2-7 once TRBV10-3 TRBD2 CAISVASGNEQYF TGTGCCATCAGTGTAGCTAGCGGGAACGAGCAGTACTTC
TRBJ2-7 - TRBV27 - CASSLWANRDEQYF TGTGCCAGCAGTTTATGGGCAAACAGGGACGAGCAGTACTTC
TRBJ2-7 - TRBV2 - CASSEAWMAGYEQYF TGTGCCAGCAGTGAAGCGTGGATGGCCGGCTACGAGCAGTACTTC
TRBJ2-3 - TRBV6-5 - CASSPQGRGDTQYF TGTGCCAGCAGTCCACAGGGGCGGGGAGATACGCAGTATTTT
TRBJ2-1 - TRBV19 - CASSMGLEQFF TGTGCCAGTAGTATGGGGCTTGAGCAGTTCTTC
TRBJ2-7 - TRBV28 - CASKAGSEYEQYF TGTGCCAGCAAGGCGGGATCGGAGTACGAGCAGTACTTC
TRBJ2-7 - TRBV5-6 TRBD2 CASSHGLGSGIYEQYF TGTGCCAGCAGCCACGGACTTGGTAGCGGGATCTACGAGCAGTACTTC
TRBJ1-1 few TRBV18 - CASSLQEEAFF TGTGCCAGCTCACTACAGGAAGAAGCTTTCTTT
TRBJ2-3 - TRBV29-1 - CSVEETSSVYTQYF TGCAGCGTTGAAGAAACCAGCTCAGTTTATACGCAGTATTTT
TRBJ2-5 - TRBV7-3 TRBD2 CASSLAGVGETQYF TGTGCCAGCAGCCTAGCGGGAGTTGGTGAGACCCAGTACTTC
TRBJ2-7 - TRBV12-1 - CASSWGKGQGECEQYF TGTGCCAGCAGCTGGGGCAAGGGACAGGGGGAATGCGAGCAGTACTTC
TRBJ2-7 - TRBV27 TRBD2 CASSLRGTSGRNFSYEQYF TGTGCCAGCAGTTTAAGGGGGACTAGCGGGAGGAACTTTTCCTACGAGCAGTACTTC
TRBJ1-1 once TRBV7-9 - CASSLGQGSGVRTEAFF TGTGCCAGCAGCTTAGGGCAGGGCTCGGGAGTACGGACTGAAGCTTTCTTT
TRBJ2-7 - TRBV7-9 TRBD2 CASSLPIRLAGGEQYF TGTGCCAGCAGCCTACCCATCCGCCTAGCGGGAGGCGAGCAGTACTTC
TRBJ1-1 once TRBV18 TRBD1 CASSPRTGGTPTEAFF TGTGCCAGCTCACCGCGGACAGGGGGGACCCCCACTGAAGCTTTCTTT
TRBJ2-1 - TRBV4-2 - CASSFQGYNEQFF TGTGCCAGCAGCTTCCAGGGCTACAATGAGCAGTTCTTC
TRBJ1-5 - TRBV7-8 - CASSFPGGSNQPQHF TGTGCCAGCAGCTTCCCGGGGGGTAGCAATCAGCCCCAGCATTTT
TRBJ1-5 - TRBV7-9 - CASSLSGAPLANQPQHF TGTGCCAGCAGCTTATCAGGAGCCCCCTTAGCGAATCAGCCCCAGCATTTT
TRBJ1-1 - TRBV4-2 - CASSQEFSWVQADPNWVAFF TGTGCCAGCAGCCAAGAATTTAGTTGGGTACAGGCTGACCCAAACTGGGTAGCTTTCTTT
TRBJ2-2 - TRBV7-9 - CASSPEDTNTGELFF TGTGCCAGCAGCCCAGAGGACACAAACACCGGGGAGCTGTTTTTT
TRBJ2-5 - TRBV30 - CAWSVRETQYF TGTGCCTGGAGTGTAAGAGAGACCCAGTACTTC
TRBJ2-7 once TRBV5-1 TRBD2 CASSFENGGRLGLYF TGCGCCAGCAGCTTCGAGAACGGCGGGAGGCTCGGTTTGTACTTC
TRBJ2-4 - TRBV5-6 - CASSLGGSLAKNIQYF TGTGCCAGCAGCTTGGGAGGATCTCTAGCCAAAAACATTCAGTACTTC
TRBJ1-3 many TRBV12-5 - CASGFDGGSGNTIYF TGTGCTAGTGGTTTCGACGGGGGCTCTGGAAACACCATATATTTT
TRBJ2-7 - TRBV23-1 TRBD2 CASSHCEGLAPYEQYF TGCGCCAGCAGTCATTGTGAAGGACTAGCTCCCTACGAGCAGTACTTC
TRBJ2-5 - TRBV11-2 TRBD2 CASSRTGLALQETQYF TGTGCCAGCAGCAGAACGGGACTAGCCCTCCAAGAGACCCAGTACTTC
TRBJ2-7 - TRBV30 - CAWSVPGEQYF TGTGCCTGGAGTGTACCAGGGGAGCAGTACTTC